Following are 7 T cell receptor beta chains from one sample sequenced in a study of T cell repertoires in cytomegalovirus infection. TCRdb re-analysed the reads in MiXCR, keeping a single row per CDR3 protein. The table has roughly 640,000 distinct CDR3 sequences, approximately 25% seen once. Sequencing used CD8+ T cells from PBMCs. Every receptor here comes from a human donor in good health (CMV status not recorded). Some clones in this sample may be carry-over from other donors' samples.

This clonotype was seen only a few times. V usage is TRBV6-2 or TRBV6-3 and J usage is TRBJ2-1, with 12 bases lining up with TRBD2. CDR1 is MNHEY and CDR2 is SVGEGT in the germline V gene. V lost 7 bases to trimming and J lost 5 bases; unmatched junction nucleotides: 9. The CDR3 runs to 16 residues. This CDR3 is CASTLLAGGPNNEQFF. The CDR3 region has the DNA TGTGCCAGCACTCTGCTAGCGGGGGGGCCGAACAATGAGCAGTTCTTC.

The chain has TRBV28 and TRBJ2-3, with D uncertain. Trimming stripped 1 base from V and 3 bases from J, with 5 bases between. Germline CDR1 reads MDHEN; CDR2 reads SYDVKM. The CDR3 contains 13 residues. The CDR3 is CASSLYGTDTQYF. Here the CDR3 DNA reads TGTGCCAGCAGTTTATACGGGACAGATACGCAGTATTTT.

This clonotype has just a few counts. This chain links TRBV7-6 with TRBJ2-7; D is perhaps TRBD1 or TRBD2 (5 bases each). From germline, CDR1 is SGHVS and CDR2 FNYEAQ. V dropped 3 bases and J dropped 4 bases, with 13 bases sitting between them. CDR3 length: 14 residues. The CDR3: CASSFRGTEYEQYV. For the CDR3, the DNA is TGTGCCAGCAGCTTCCGAGGGACGGAGTACGAGCAGTACGTC.

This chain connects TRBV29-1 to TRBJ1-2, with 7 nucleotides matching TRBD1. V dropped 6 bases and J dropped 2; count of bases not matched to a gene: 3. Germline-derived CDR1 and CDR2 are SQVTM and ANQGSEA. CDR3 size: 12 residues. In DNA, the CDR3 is TGCAGCGTACAACAGGGGAACTATGGCTACACCTTC. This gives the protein CSVQQGNYGYTF.

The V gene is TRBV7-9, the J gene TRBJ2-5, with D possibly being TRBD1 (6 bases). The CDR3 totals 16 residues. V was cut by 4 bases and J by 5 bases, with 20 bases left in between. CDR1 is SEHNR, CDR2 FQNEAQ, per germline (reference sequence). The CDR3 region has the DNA TGTGCCAGCAGCTACCGGGACAACATTAACTGGGAGACCCAGTACTTC. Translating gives CASSYRDNINWETQYF. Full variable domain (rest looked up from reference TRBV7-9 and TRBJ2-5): DTGVSQNPRHKITKRGQNVTFRCDPISEHNRLYWYRQTLGQGPEFLTYFQNEAQLEKSRLLSDRFSAERPKGSFSTLEIQRTEQGDSAMYLCASSYRDNINWETQYFGPGTRLLVL.

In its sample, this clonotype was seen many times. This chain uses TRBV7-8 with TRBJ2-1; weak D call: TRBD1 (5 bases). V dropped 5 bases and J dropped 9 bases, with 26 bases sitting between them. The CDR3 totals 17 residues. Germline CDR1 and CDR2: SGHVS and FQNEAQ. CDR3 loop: CASSPTADGAGVSEQFF. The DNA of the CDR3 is TGTGCCAGCAGCCCAACAGCAGATGGGGCCGGCGTTTCTGAGCAGTTCTTC.

The CDR3 here is CASRSLGAGAIYGYTF. In DNA form, the CDR3 reads TGTGCCAGCAGGTCCCTGGGGGCAGGGGCCATATATGGCTACACCTTC. The chain carries TRBV28 and TRBJ1-2, with a weak D call TRBD1 (6 bases). The germline CDR1 and CDR2 sequences are MDHEN and SYDVKM. V was pared by 6 bases and J by 5 bases, with 22 bases between. CDR3 size: 16 residues.